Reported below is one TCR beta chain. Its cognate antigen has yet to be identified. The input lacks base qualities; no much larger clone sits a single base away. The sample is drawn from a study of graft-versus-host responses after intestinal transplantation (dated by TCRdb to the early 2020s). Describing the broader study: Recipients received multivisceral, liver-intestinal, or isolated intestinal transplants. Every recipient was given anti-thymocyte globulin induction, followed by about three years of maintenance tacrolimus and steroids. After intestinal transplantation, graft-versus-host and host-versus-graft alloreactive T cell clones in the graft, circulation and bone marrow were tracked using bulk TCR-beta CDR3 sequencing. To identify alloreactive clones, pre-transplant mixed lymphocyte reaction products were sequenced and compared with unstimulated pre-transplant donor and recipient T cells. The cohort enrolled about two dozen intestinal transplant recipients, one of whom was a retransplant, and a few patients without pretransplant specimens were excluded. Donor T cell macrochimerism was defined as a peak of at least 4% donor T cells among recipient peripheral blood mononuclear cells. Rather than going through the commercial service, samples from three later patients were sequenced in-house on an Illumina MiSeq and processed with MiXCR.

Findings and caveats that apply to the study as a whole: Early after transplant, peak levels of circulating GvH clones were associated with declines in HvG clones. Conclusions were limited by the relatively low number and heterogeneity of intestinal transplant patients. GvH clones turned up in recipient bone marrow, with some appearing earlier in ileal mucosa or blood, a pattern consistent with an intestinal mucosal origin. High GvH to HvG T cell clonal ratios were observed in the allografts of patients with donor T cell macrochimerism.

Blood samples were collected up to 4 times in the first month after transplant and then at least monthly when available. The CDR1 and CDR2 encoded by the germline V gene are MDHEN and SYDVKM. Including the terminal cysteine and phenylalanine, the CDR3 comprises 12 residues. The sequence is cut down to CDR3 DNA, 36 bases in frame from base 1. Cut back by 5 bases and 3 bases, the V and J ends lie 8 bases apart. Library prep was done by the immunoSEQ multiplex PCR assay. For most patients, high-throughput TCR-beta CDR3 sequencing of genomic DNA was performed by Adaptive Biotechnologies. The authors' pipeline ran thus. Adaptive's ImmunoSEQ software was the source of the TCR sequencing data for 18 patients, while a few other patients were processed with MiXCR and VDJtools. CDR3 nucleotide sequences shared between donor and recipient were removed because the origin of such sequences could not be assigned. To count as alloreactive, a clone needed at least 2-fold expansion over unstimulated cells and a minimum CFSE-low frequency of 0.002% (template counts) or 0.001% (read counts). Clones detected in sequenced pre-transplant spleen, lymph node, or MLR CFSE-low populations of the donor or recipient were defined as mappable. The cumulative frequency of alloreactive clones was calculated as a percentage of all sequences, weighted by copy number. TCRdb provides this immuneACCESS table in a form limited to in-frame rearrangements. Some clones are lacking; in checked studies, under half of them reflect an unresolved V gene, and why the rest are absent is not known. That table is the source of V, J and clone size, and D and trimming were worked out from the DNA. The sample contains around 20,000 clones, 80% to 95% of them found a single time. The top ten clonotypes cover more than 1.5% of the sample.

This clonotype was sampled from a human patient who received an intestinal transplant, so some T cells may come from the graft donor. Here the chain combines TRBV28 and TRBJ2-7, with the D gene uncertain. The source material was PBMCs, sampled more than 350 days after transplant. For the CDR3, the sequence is CASSPLLYEQYF. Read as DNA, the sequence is TGTGCCAGCAGTCCCCTACTCTACGAGCAGTACTTC. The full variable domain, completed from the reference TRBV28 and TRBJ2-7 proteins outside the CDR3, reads DVKVTQSSRYLVKRTGEKVFLECVQDMDHENMFWYRQDPGLGLRLIYFSYDVKMKEKGDIPEGYSVSREKKERFSLILESASTNQTSMYLCASSPLLYEQYFGPGTRLTVT.